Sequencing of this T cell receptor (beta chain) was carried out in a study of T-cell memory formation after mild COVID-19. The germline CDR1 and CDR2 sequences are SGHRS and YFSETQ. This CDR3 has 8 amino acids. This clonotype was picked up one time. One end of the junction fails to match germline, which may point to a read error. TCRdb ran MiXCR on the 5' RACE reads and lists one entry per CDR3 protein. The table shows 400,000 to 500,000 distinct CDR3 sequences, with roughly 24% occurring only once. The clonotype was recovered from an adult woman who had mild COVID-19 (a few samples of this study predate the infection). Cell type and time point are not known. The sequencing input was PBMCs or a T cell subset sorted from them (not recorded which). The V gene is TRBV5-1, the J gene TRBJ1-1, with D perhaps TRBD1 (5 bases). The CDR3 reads CASSSGVF. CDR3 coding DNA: TGCGCCAGCAGCTCGGGGGTCTTT.